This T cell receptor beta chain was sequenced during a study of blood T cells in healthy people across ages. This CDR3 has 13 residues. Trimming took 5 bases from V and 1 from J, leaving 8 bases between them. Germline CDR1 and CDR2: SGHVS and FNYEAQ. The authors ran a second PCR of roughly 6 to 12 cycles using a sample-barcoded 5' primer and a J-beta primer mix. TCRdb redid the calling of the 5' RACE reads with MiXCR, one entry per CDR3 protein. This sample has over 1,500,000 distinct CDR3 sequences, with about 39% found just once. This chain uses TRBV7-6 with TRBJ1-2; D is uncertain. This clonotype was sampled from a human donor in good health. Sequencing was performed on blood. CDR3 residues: CASSPLDNYGYTF. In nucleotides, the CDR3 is TGTGCCAGCAGCCCTCTGGATAACTATGGCTACACCTTC. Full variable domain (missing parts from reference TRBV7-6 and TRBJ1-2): GAGVSQSPRYKVTKRGQDVALRCDPISGHVSLYWYRQALGQGPEFLTYFNYEAQQDKSGLPNDRFSAERPEGSISTLTIQRTEQRDSAMYRCASSPLDNYGYTFGSGTRLTVV.